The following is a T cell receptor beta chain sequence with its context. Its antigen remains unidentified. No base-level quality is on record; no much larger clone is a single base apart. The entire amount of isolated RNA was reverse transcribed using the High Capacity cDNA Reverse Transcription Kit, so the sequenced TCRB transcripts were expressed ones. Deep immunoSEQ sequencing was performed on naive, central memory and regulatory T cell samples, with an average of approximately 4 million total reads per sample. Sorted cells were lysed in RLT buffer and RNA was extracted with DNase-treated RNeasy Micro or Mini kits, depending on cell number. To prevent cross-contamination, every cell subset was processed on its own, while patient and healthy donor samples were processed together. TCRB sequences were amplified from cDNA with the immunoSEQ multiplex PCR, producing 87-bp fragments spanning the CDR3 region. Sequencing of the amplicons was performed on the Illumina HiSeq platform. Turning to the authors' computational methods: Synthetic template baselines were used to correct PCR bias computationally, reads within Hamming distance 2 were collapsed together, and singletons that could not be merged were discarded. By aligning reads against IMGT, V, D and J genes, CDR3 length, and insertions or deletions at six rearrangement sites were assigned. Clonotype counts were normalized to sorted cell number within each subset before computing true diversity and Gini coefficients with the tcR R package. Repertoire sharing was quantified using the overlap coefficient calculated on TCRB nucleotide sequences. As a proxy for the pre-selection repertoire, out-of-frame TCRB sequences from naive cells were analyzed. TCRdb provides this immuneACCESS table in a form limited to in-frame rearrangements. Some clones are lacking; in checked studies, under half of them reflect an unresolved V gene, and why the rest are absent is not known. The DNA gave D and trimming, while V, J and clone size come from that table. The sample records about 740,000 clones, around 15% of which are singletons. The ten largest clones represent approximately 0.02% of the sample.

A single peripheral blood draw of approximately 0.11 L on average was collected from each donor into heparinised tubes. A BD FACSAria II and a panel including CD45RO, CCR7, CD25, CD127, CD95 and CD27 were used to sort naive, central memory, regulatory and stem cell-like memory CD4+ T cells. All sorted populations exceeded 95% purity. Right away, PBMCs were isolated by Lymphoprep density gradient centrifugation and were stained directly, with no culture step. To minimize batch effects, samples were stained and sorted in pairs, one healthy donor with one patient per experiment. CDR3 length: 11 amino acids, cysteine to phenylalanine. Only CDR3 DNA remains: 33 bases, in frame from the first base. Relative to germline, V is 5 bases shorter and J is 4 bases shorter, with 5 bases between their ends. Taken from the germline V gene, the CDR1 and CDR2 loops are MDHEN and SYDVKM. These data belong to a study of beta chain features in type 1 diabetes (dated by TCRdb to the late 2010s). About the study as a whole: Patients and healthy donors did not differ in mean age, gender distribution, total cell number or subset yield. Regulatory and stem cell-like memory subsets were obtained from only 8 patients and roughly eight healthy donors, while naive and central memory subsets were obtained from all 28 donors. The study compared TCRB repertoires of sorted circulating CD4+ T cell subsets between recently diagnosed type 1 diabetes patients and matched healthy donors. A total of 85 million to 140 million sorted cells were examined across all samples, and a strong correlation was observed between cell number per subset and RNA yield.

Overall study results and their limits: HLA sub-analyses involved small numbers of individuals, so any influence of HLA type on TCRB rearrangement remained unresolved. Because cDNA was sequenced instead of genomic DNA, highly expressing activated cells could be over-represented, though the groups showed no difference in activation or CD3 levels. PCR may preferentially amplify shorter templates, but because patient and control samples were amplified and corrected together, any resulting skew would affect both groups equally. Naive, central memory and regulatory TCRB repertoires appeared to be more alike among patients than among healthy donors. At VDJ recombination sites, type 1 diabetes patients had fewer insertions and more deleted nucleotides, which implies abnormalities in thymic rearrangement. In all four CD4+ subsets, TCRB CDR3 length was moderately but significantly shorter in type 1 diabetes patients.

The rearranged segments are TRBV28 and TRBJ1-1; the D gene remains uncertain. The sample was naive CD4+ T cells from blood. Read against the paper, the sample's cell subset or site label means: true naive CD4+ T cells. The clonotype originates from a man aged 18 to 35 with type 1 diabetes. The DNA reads TGTGCCAGCAGTGCGATCACTGAAGCTTTCTTT. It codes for CASSAITEAFF. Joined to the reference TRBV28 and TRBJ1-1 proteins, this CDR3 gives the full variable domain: DVKVTQSSRYLVKRTGEKVFLECVQDMDHENMFWYRQDPGLGLRLIYFSYDVKMKEKGDIPEGYSVSREKKERFSLILESASTNQTSMYLCASSAITEAFFGQGTRLTVV.